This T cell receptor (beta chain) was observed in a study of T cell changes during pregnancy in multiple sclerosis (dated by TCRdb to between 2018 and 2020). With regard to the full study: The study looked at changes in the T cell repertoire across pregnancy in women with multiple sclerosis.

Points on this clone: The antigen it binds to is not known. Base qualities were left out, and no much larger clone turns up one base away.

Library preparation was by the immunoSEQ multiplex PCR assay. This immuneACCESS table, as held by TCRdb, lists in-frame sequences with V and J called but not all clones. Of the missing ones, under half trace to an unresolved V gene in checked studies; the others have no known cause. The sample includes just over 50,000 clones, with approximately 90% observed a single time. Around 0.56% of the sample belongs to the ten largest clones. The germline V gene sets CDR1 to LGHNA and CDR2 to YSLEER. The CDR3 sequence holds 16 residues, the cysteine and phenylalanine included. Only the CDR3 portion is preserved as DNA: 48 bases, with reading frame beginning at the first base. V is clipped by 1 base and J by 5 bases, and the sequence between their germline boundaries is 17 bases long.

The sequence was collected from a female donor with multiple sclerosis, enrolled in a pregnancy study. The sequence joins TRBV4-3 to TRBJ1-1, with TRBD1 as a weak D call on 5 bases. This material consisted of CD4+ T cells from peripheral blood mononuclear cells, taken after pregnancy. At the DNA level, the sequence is TGCGCCAGCAGCCAAGGCGTACCCAGGGTGGGGACTGAAGCTTTCTTT. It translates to CASSQGVPRVGTEAFF.